One sample yielded the 2 T cell receptor beta chains listed below, sequenced in a study of cytomegalovirus exposure and HLA in healthy donors. Primers included in the PCR were 60 Vbeta and 13 Jbeta primers. The table came from immunoSEQ multiplex PCR; TCRdb's copy has only in-frame clones and leaves some out. Among 80,000 to 95,000 clones listed, roughly 79% were seen once. The material sequenced was PBMCs. The receptors originated from a man between 18 and 35 years old in good health and CMV-seropositive.

CDR3 coding DNA: TGTGCCAGCAGAGAGTCTAGCGGCACCGGGGAGCTGTTTTTT. It encodes CASRESSGTGELFF. V and J are TRBV6-1 and TRBJ2-2, with TRBD2 matching over 7 bases. CDR1 and CDR2 (germline): MNHNS, SASEGT. This CDR3 contains 14 residues. V was clipped by 6 bases and J by 4 bases; unmatched bases: 5.

This sequence joins TRBV9 and TRBJ2-1, with a tentative D call TRBD2 (5 bases). Germline CDR1 SGDLS, CDR2 YYNGEE. The length of the CDR3 is 15 residues. V was clipped by 0 bases and J by 3 bases, with 10 bases between them. The CDR3 loop is CASSVAPRDYNEQFF. The DNA of the CDR3 is TGTGCCAGCAGCGTAGCTCCTCGGGACTACAATGAGCAGTTCTTC.